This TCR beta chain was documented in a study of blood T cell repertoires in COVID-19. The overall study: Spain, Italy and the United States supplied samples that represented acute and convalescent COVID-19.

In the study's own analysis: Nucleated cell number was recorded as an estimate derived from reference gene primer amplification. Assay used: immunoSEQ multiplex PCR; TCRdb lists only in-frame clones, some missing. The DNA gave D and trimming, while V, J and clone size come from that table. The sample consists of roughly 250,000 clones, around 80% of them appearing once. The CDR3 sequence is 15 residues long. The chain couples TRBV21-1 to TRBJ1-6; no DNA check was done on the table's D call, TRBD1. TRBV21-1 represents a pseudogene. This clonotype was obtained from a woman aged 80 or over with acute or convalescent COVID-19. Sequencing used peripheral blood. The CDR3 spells CASSLRDRGNSPLHF. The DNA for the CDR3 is TGTGCCAGCAGCCTTAGGGACAGGGGTAATTCACCCCTCCACTTT.